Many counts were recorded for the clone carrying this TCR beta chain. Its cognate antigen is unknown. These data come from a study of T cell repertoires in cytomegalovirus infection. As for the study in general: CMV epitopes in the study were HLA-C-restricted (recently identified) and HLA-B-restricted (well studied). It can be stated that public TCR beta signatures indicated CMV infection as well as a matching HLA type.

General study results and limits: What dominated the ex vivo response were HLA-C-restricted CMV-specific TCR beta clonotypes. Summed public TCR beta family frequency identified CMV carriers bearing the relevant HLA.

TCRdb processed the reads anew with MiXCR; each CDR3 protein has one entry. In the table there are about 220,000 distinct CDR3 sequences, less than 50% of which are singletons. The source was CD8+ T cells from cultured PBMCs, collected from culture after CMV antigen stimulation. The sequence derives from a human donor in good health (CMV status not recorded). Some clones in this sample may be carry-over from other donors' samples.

The CDR3 DNA reads as TGTGCCAGCAGCCGACTAGCGGGGAGCACAGATACGCAGTATTTT. This sequence encodes CASSRLAGSTDTQYF. The rearrangement joins TRBV7-3 to TRBJ2-3; 11 bases fit TRBD2. This CDR3 contains 15 residues. Germline V lookup: CDR1 SGHTA, CDR2 FQGTGA. The V and J ends lost 5 bases and 0 bases, in that order; junction bases with no gene match: 1.